This T cell receptor beta chain comes out of a study of T cell repertoires in cytomegalovirus infection. Overall study: Well-studied HLA-B-restricted epitopes and recently identified HLA-C-restricted epitopes of CMV were both used in the study. Public TCR beta signatures indicated both CMV infection and matching HLA type. Points from the study as a whole: Carriers of CMV and the relevant HLA type were discriminated by public TCR beta frequency. There were HLA-C-restricted CMV-specific TCR beta clonotypes dominating the ex vivo response.

The CDR3 runs to 15 residues. Germline loops: CDR1 ENHRY, CDR2 SYGVKD. V was clipped by 3 bases and J by 5 bases; unmatched bases: 7. Notes on this clonotype: The antigen is unknown.

MiXCR, applied by TCRdb to the reads, yields one record per CDR3 protein. The sample records 90,000 to 110,000 distinct CDR3 sequences, about 30% being singletons. The sequencing here drew on CD8+ T cells from cultured PBMCs, taken from culture after CMV antigen stimulation. The chain joins TRBV10-3 to TRBJ2-1, with 7 positions matching TRBD2. The TCR originated in a human donor in good health (CMV status not recorded). Some clones in this sample may be carry-over from other donors' samples. The DNA for the CDR3 is TGTGCCATCAGTGACCCGGGACTATTCAACAATGAGCAGTTCTTC. As protein: CAISDPGLFNNEQFF.